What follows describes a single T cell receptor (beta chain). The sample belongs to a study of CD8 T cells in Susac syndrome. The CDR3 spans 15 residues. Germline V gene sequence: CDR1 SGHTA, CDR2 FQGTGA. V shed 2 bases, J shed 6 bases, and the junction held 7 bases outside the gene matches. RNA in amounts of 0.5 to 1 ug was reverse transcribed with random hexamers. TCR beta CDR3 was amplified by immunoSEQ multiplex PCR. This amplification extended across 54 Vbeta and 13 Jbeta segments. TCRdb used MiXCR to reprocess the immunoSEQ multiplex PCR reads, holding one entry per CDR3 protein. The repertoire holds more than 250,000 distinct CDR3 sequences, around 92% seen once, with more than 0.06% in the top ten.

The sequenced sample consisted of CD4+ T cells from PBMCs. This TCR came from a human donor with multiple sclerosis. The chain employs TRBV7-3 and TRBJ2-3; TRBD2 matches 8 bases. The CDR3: CASSLAGGLLDTQYF. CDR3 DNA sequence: TGTGCCAGCAGCTTAGCGGGGGGCCTCTTGGATACGCAGTATTTT.